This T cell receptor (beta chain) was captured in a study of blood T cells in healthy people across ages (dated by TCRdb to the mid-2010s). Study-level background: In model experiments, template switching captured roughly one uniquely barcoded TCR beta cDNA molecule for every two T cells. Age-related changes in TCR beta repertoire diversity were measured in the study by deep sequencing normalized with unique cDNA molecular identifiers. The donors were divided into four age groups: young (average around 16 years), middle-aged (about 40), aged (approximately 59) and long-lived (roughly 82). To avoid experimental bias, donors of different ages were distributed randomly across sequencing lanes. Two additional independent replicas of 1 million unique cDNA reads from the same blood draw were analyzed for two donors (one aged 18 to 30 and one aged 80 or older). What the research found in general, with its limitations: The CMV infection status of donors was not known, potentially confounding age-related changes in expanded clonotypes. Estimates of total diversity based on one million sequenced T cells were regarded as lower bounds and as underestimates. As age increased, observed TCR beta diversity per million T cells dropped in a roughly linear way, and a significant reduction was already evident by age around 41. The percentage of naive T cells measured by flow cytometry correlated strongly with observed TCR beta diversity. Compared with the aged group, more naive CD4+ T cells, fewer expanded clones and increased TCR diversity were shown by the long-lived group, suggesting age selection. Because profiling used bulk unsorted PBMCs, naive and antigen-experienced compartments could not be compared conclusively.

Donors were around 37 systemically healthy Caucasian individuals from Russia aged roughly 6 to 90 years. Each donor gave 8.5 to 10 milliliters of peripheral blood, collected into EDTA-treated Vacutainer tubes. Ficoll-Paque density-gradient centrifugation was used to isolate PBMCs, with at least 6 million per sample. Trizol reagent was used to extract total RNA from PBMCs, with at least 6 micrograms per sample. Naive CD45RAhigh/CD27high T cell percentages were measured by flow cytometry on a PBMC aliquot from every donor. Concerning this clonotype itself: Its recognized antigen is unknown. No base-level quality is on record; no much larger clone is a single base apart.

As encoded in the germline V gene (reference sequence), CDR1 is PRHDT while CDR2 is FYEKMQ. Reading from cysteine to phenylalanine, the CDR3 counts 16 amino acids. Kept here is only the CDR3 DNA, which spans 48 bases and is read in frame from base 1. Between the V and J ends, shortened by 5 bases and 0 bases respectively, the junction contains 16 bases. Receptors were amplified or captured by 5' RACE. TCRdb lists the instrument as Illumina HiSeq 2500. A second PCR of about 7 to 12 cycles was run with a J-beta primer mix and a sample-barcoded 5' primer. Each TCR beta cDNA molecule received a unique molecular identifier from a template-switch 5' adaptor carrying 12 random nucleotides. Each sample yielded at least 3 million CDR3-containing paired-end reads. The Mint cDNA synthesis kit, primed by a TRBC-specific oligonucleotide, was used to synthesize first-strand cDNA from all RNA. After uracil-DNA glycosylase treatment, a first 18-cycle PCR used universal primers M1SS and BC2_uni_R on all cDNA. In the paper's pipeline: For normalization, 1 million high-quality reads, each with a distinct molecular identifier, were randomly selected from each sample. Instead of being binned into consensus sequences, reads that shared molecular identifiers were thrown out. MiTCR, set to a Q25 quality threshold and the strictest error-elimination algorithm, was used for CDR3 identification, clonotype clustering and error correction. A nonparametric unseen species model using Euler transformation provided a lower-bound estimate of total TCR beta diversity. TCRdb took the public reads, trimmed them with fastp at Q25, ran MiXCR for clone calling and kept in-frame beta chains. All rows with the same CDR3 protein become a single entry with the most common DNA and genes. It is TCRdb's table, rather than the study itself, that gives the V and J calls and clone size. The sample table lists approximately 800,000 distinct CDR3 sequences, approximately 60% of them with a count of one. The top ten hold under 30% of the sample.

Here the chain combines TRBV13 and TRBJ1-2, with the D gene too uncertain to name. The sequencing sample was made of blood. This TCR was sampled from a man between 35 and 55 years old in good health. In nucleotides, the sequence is TGTGCCAGCAGCCAGAAGATACAGAGAGCTAACTATGGCTACACCTTC. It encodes CASSQKIQRANYGYTF. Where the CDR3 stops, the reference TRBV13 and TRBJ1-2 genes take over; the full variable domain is AAGVIQSPRHLIKEKRETATLKCYPIPRHDTVYWYQQGPGQDPQFLISFYEKMQSDKGSIPDRFSAQQFSDYHSELNMSSLELGDSALYFCASSQKIQRANYGYTFGSGTRLTVV.